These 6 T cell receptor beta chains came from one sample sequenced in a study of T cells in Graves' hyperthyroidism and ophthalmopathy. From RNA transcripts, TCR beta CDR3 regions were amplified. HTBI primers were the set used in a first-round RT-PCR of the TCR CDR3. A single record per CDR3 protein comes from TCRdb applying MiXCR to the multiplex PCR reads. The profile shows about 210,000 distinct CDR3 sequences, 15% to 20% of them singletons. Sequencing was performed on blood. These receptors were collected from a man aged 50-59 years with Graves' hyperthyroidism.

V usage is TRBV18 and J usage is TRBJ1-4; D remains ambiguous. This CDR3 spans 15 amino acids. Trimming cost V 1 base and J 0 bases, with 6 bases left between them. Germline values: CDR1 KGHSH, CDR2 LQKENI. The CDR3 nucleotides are TGTGCCAGCTCACCACGGGTTGCAACTAATGAAAAACTGTTTTTT. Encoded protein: CASSPRVATNEKLFF.

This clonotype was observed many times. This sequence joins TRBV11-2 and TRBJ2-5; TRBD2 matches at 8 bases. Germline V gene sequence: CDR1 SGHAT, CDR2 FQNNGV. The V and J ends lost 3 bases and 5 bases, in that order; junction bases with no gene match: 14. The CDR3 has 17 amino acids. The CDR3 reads CASSLGRSGSLGETQYF. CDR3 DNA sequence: TGTGCCAGCAGCTTGGGACGCAGCGGGAGCCTTGGGGAGACCCAGTACTTC.

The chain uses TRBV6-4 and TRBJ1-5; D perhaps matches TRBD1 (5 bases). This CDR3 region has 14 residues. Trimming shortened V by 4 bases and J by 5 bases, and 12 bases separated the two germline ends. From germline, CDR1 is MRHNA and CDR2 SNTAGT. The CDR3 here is CASSAQGGDQPQHF. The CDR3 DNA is TGTGCCAGCAGTGCCCAGGGTGGAGATCAGCCCCAGCATTTT.

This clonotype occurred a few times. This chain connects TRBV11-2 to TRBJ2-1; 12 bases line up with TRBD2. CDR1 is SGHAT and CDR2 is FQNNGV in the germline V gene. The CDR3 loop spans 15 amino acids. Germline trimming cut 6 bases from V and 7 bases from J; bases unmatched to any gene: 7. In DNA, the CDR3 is TGTGCCAGCAGACTACTAGCGGGGGGAGTGAATGAGCAGTTCTTC. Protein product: CASRLLAGGVNEQFF.

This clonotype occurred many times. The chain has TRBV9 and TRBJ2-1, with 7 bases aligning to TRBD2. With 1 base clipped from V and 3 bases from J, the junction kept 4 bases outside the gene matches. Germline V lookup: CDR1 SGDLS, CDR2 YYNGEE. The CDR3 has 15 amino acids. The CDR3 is CASSVSPGGYNEQFF. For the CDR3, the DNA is TGTGCCAGCAGCGTATCTCCGGGAGGCTACAATGAGCAGTTCTTC.

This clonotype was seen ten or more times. In DNA, the CDR3 is TGTGCTCTAAAGAGGGATCTGACAGATACGCAGTATTTT. It yields the protein CALKRDLTDTQYF. The rearrangement uses TRBV10-3 and TRBJ2-3, with D tentatively TRBD2 (5 bases). The CDR3 totals 13 residues. Germline V CDR1 and CDR2: ENHRY, SYGVKD.